The 16 T cell receptor beta chains below were found in one sample sequenced in a study of blood T cell repertoires in COVID-19. TCRdb's table, derived via immunoSEQ multiplex PCR, lists solely in-frame clones and lacks some. The table lists roughly 55,000 clones, roughly 79% of them singletons, with just under 15% in the top ten. Sample: peripheral blood. These receptors originate from a human donor with active or convalescent COVID-19. The donor label of this sample is uncertain.

This clone appeared a few times. The chain uses TRBV30 and TRBJ2-7; TRBD2 aligns across 8 bases. There are 14 residues in the CDR3. The J segment lost 5 bases and the V segment lost 5 bases, leaving 11 bases of the junction unmatched. The germline V gene encodes CDR1 GTSNPN and CDR2 SVGIG (reference sequence). CDR3 loop: CAWGHGGAGNEQYF. The CDR3 nucleotides are TGTGCCTGGGGACACGGGGGGGCTGGGAACGAGCAGTACTTC.

This clone was detected a few times. The gene calls are TRBV5-1 and TRBJ2-4; TRBD1 aligns across 9 bases. Germline lookup yields CDR1 SGHRS and CDR2 YFSETQ. The CDR3 is made up of 19 amino acids. The V segment lost 0 bases and the J segment 2 bases; nucleotides outside the gene matches: 12. The CDR3 reads CASSLVVRTGASSKNIQYF. CDR3 DNA: TGCGCCAGCAGCTTGGTAGTCCGGACAGGGGCTTCGTCCAAAAACATTCAGTACTTC.

This chain links TRBV10-1 with TRBJ2-1, with 8 positions matching TRBD2. V was clipped by 8 bases and J by 4 bases; unmatched bases: 7. Germline V gives CDR1 WNHNN, CDR2 SYGVQD (reference sequence). This CDR3 is 14 amino acids long. CDR3: CASSGGVLYNEQFF. The CDR3 DNA sequence: TGCGCCAGCTCGGGGGGGGTCCTGTACAATGAGCAGTTCTTC.

V usage is TRBV7-2 and J usage is TRBJ1-2; 10 positions agree with TRBD1. The CDR3 totals 16 residues. Germline values: CDR1 SGHTA, CDR2 FQGNSA. V was clipped by 6 bases and J by 8 bases; unmatched bases: 15. This CDR3 reads CASSLAGTGAFVGYTF. The CDR3 DNA reads TGTGCCAGCAGTCTAGCCGGGACAGGGGCTTTTGTGGGCTACACCTTC.

The V and J genes are TRBV6-5 and TRBJ1-2; 7 bases are a match to TRBD1. There are 14 residues in the CDR3. Germline V lookup: CDR1 MNHEY, CDR2 SVGAGI. J gave up 0 bases and V 7 bases, and 5 bases lay outside the gene matches. CDR3: CASISGTANYGYTF. DNA of the CDR3: TGTGCCAGCATCTCCGGGACAGCTAACTATGGCTACACCTTC.

The rearrangement links TRBV5-1 to TRBJ2-3; TRBD1 agrees at 8 bases. The CDR3 sequence is 15 residues long. Losses at the gene ends were 2 bases for V and 3 bases for J; bases not matched to a gene: 5. The germline gives CDR1 SGHRS, CDR2 YFSETQ. CDR3 coding DNA: TGCGCCAGCAGCTTAAGGACAGGGTTAACAGATACGCAGTATTTT. Residues: CASSLRTGLTDTQYF. Full variable domain (rest looked up from reference TRBV5-1 and TRBJ2-3): KAGVTQTPRYLIKTRGQQVTLSCSPISGHRSVSWYQQTPGQGLQFLFEYFSETQRNKGNFPGRFSGRQFSNSRSEMNVSTLELGDSALYLCASSLRTGLTDTQYFGPGTRLTVL.

The genes are TRBV27 and TRBJ2-3; the match to TRBD1 covers 11 bases. Looked up from germline, CDR1 is MNHEY and CDR2 is SMNVEV (reference sequence). The CDR3 is made up of 15 amino acids. The trim removed 10 bases at V and 2 bases at J, leaving 8 bases unmatched. As DNA, the CDR3 is TGTGCCATTCGCGGACAGGGGGCACCCACAGATACGCAGTATTTT. This codes for CAIRGQGAPTDTQYF.

There are a few counts of this clone. The chain has TRBV6-8 and TRBJ1-1; D may be TRBD1 (6 bases). Germline loops: CDR1 MNHGY, CDR2 SAAAGT. V dropped 7 bases and J dropped 1 base, with 13 bases sitting between them. CDR3 length equals 14 residues. The CDR3 DNA is TGTGCCAGCACCCGGGCGACAGGGAACACTGAAGCTTTCTTT. Protein product: CASTRATGNTEAFF.

The chain is built from TRBV2 and TRBJ1-5; no reliable D call. CDR1 and CDR2 (germline): SNHLY, FYNNEI. This CDR3 is 15 amino acids long. V was cut by 7 bases and J by 0 bases, with 13 bases left in between. CDR3 DNA: TGTGCCAGCATAGGCTCGGGAAATAGCAATCAGCCCCAGCATTTT. The encoded protein is CASIGSGNSNQPQHF.

The chain combines TRBV4-2 with TRBJ1-5; 7 nucleotides align to TRBD1. The CDR3 has 14 amino acids. V lost 0 bases and J lost 9; bases outside the gene matches: 5. Germline V gene sequence: CDR1 LGHNA, CDR2 YNFKEQ. The DNA for the CDR3 is TGTGCCAGCAGCCAAGATACAGGGGAAGGGCCCCAGCATTTT. It specifies CASSQDTGEGPQHF.

The V gene is TRBV5-5, the J gene TRBJ1-3; 7 nucleotides align to TRBD1. V was pared by 7 bases and J by 0 bases, with 7 bases of the junction left unmatched. Looked up from germline, CDR1 is SGHKS and CDR2 is YYEKEE (reference sequence). This CDR3 contains 15 residues. CDR3 residues: CASDIGGNSGNTIYF. DNA of the CDR3: TGTGCCAGCGATATAGGGGGCAACTCTGGAAACACCATATATTTT.

J is TRBJ2-7 and V is TRBV5-6; D is perhaps TRBD2 (5 bases). The CDR3 consists of 16 residues. The germline V gene encodes CDR1 SGHDT and CDR2 YYEEEE. The V end was cut by 0 bases, the J end by 4 bases, with 17 bases between. The CDR3 DNA follows: TGTGCCAGCAGCTTGGAAGAGTTCGGGAAACCTTACGAGCAGTACTTC. The encoded protein is CASSLEEFGKPYEQYF.

This sequence joins TRBV9 and TRBJ2-7; possible D gene TRBD2, 5 bases. The CDR3 is 14 amino acids. Trimming took off 3 bases at V and 5 bases at J, with 15 bases between the two ends. CDR1 is SGDLS, CDR2 YYNGEE, per germline. CDR3 sequence: CASSGRDNGNEQYF. Written as DNA, the CDR3 is TGTGCCAGCAGCGGACGGGATAACGGGAACGAGCAGTACTTC.

This clone has a handful of counts. This chain links TRBV7-2 with TRBJ1-5; D may be TRBD1 (5 bases). CDR3 size: 13 residues. From germline, CDR1 is SGHTA and CDR2 FQGNSA. Trimming shortened V by 2 bases and J by 7 bases, and 9 bases separated the two germline ends. CDR3 protein: CASSLQTEQPQHF. For the CDR3, the DNA is TGTGCCAGCAGCTTACAGACAGAACAGCCCCAGCATTTT.

The V gene is TRBV5-1, the J gene TRBJ1-1; no clear D. Germline CDR1 is SGHRS and CDR2 is YFSETQ. V was trimmed by 0 bases and J by 5 bases, leaving 14 bases between them. There are 15 residues in the CDR3. CDR3 amino acids: CASSLEPDRRTEAFF. CDR3 coding DNA: TGCGCCAGCAGCTTGGAGCCCGATCGCAGGACTGAAGCTTTCTTT.

This clone was counted between two and nine times. This chain uses TRBV5-8 with TRBJ2-6; unclear D gene. CDR1 is SGHTS and CDR2 is YDEGEE in the germline V gene. Trimming took 0 bases from V and 1 from J, leaving 11 bases between them. This CDR3 has 17 amino acids. The CDR3 protein is CASSLDRISSGANVLTF. CDR3 in DNA: TGTGCCAGCAGCTTGGACAGAATCTCGTCTGGGGCCAACGTCCTGACTTTC.